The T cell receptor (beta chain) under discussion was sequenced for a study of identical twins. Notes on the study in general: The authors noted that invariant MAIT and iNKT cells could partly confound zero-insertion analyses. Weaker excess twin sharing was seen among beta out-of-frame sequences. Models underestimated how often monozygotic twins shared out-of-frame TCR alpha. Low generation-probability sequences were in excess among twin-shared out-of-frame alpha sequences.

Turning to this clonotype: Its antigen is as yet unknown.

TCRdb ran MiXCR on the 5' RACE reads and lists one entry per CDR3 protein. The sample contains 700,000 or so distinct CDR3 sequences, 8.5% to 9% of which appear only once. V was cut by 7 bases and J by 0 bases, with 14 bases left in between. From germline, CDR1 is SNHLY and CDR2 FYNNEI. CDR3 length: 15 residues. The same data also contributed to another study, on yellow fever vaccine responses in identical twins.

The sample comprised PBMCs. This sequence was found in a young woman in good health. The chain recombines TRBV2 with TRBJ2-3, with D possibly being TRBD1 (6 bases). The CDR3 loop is CASTLGGQSTDTQYF. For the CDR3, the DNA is TGTGCCAGCACTCTAGGCGGACAGAGCACAGATACGCAGTATTTT.